The 13 T cell receptor beta chains in this list originate from one sample, sequenced in a study of blood T cell repertoires in COVID-19. Clones were read by immunoSEQ multiplex PCR, and TCRdb kept only the in-frame ones, dropping some. The sample consists of roughly 250,000 clones, 70% to 90% of them appearing once. Material for sequencing was peripheral blood. The receptors come from an older woman with active or convalescent COVID-19.

V is TRBV29-1 and J is TRBJ2-7, with 7 nucleotides matching TRBD1. This CDR3 is built from 13 residues. Germline V gene sequence: CDR1 SQVTM, CDR2 ANQGSEA. Trimming cost V 3 bases and J 9 bases; bases outside gene matches: 11. CDR3 in DNA: TGCAGCGTTGAGGCGAACAGGGGTGACTCGCAGTACTTC. Protein sequence: CSVEANRGDSQYF.

The chain joins TRBV30 to TRBJ1-2; 7 positions agree with TRBD1. This CDR3 is 15 amino acids long. Trimming took 0 bases from V and 4 from J; bases not matched to a gene: 8. Germline CDR1 and CDR2: GTSNPN and SVGIG (reference sequence). Here the CDR3 DNA reads TGTGCCTGGAGTGTATCTCGAGGACAGGCCTATGGCTACACCTTC. It codes for CAWSVSRGQAYGYTF. The full variable domain, rest sourced from reference TRBV30 and TRBJ1-2, is SQTIHQWPATLVQPVGSPLSLECTVEGTSNPNLYWYRQAAGRGLQLLFYSVGIGQISSEVPQNLSASRPQDRQFILSSKKLLLSDSGFYLCAWSVSRGQAYGYTFGSGTRLTVV.

This chain connects TRBV5-1 to TRBJ1-1; TRBD1 aligns across 8 bases. CDR3 length equals 16 residues. The trim removed 4 bases at V and 5 bases at J, leaving 13 bases unmatched. Germline CDR1 reads SGHRS; CDR2 reads YFSETQ. This CDR3 reads CASSPLGRGPGTEAFF. The DNA for the CDR3 is TGCGCCAGCAGCCCCCTGGGCAGGGGGCCGGGGACTGAAGCTTTCTTT. The whole variable domain, remainder taken from reference TRBV5-1 and TRBJ1-1, is KAGVTQTPRYLIKTRGQQVTLSCSPISGHRSVSWYQQTPGQGLQFLFEYFSETQRNKGNFPGRFSGRQFSNSRSEMNVSTLELGDSALYLCASSPLGRGPGTEAFFGQGTRLTVV.

The chain is built from TRBV12-5 and TRBJ2-1, with D possibly being TRBD2 (6 bases). V lost 0 bases and J 15 bases, leaving 18 bases between the germline ends. The CDR3 sequence is 14 residues long. Germline CDR1 and CDR2: LGHNT and FRNRAP. CDR3 bases: TGTGCTAGTGGTTTGGTACGCGGGACCAGACCCCCGTTCTTC. Translating it yields CASGLVRGTRPPFF.

The chain combines TRBV6-5 with TRBJ1-1; 9 bases line up with TRBD1. Trimming cost V 10 bases and J 4 bases; bases outside gene matches: 7. Germline CDR1 and CDR2: MNHEY and SVGAGI. This CDR3 has 13 residues. The CDR3 region is CANSDRGFTEAFF. CDR3 DNA sequence: TGTGCCAACAGCGACAGGGGGTTCACTGAAGCTTTCTTT.

The chain employs TRBV11-2 and TRBJ2-3; 7 bases line up with TRBD1. The CDR3 is made up of 16 amino acids. V lost 5 bases, J lost 2 bases, and 10 bases stayed unmatched. CDR1 is SGHAT and CDR2 is FQNNGV in the germline V gene. The CDR3 DNA reads TGTGCCAGCAGCGCAGGCAAACAGGGGCTCACAGATACGCAGTATTTT. Its translation: CASSAGKQGLTDTQYF.

This chain uses TRBV23-1 with TRBJ2-1, with D possibly TRBD2 on 5 matching bases. TRBV23-1 falls under the ORF class, with uncertain function. V was trimmed by 7 bases and J by 9 bases, leaving 19 bases between them. The CDR3 covers 14 residues. CDR3 sequence: CASNLEIPRGEQFF. For the CDR3, the DNA is TGCGCCAGCAACCTGGAGATACCTCGGGGTGAGCAGTTCTTC.

V is TRBV24-1 and J is TRBJ2-1; 7 bases fit TRBD1. Germline V CDR1 and CDR2: KGHDR, SFDVKD. With 4 bases clipped from V and 6 bases from J, the junction kept 17 bases outside the gene matches. The CDR3 consists of 18 residues. In DNA form, the CDR3 reads TGTGCCACCAGTGACCCTAGTCGGGCAGGGGGAATCGGCAATGAGCAGTTCTTC. This gives the protein CATSDPSRAGGIGNEQFF.

V gene TRBV30 combines with J gene TRBJ1-1; weak D call: TRBD1 (5 bases). Germline V gene sequence: CDR1 GTSNPN, CDR2 SVGIG (reference sequence). V was clipped by 7 bases and J by 0 bases, with 15 bases between them. CDR3 length: 14 amino acids. The CDR3 here is CASPGRGVNTEAFF. DNA of the CDR3: TGTGCCTCCCCGGGGCGGGGGGTGAACACTGAAGCTTTCTTT.

This clone was seen a single time. The chain employs TRBV7-2 and TRBJ2-5; a weak D match, TRBD2 (6 bases). Germline lookup yields CDR1 SGHTA and CDR2 FQGNSA. The CDR3 has 15 amino acids. V was trimmed by 5 bases and J by 5 bases, leaving 18 bases between them. The CDR3 loop is CASSNPGGGLETQYF. The CDR3 DNA follows: TGTGCCAGCAGCAACCCCGGTGGGGGGTTGGAGACCCAGTACTTC.

The V call is TRBV19, the J call TRBJ2-7; no clear D. The length of the CDR3 is 14 residues. Trimming cost V 3 bases and J 2 bases, with 11 bases left between them. The germline gives CDR1 LNHDA, CDR2 SQIVND (reference sequence). CDR3 in amino acids: CASSIRVPAYEQYF. The CDR3, as DNA: TGTGCCAGTAGTATCCGGGTCCCAGCCTACGAGCAGTACTTC.

This clone has only one observation. The gene calls are TRBV3-1 (or the pseudogene TRBV3-2) and TRBJ2-7; 10 bases are a match to TRBD1. Germline V CDR1 and CDR2: LGHDT, YNNKEL (reference sequence). This CDR3 is built from 15 residues. After removal of 4 bases from V and 4 bases from J, the junction contained 7 bases not matched to a gene. CDR3 protein: CASSLTGTGAYEQYF. CDR3 in DNA: TGTGCCAGCAGCCTAACCGGGACAGGGGCGTACGAGCAGTACTTC.

The CDR3 DNA follows: TGCGCCAGCAGCCAAGATCGATGGGAGATCACAGATACGCAGTATTTT. This sequence encodes CASSQDRWEITDTQYF. This chain joins TRBV4-1 and TRBJ2-3; D is perhaps TRBD2 (5 bases). Between the trimmed V and J ends, which lost 0 bases and 2 bases, there was a span of 12 bases. This CDR3 is 16 amino acids long. CDR1 and CDR2 (germline): MGHRA, YSYEKL.